The clone carrying this T cell receptor (beta chain) was observed a handful of times. Its specificity is unknown. The data originate from a study of T-cell reconstitution after alpha-beta-depleted transplantation in children. The study, taken as a whole, reports: T-cell counts and diversity at one year post-transplant came mainly from newly produced T cells. About two months after transplant, alpha-beta T cells reportedly came from several hundred expanded graft clones.

The CDR3 covers 14 residues. Germline assignment: CDR1 SGHAT and CDR2 FQNNGV. Trimming pared 3 bases from V and 2 bases from J, leaving 11 bases between. Unique molecular identifiers were incorporated during preparation of the TCRbeta library. TCRdb reprocessed the PCR reads via MiXCR and lists one record per CDR3 protein. Among 670,000 or so distinct CDR3 sequences listed, about an eighth were seen once. This chain links TRBV11-2 with TRBJ2-7; D unresolved. The sample consisted of PBMCs, taken before TCRalphabeta/CD19-depleted stem cell transplant. The source is a girl aged 2 to 10 with congenital amegakaryocytic thrombocytopenia, due to receive a stem cell transplant. The CDR3 DNA reads TGTGCCAGCAGCTTTGGGCTTTCCACCTACGAGCAGTACTTC. Residues: CASSFGLSTYEQYF.